The next 25 T cell receptor beta chains were all read from a single sample in a study of beta chain features in type 1 diabetes. Since all of the isolated RNA was reverse transcribed, expressed TCRB transcripts were what got sequenced. TCRdb keeps only in-frame clones here, not all; method: immunoSEQ multiplex PCR. Among approximately 150,000 clones listed, roughly a tenth were seen once. Sequencing input: naive CD4+ T cells from blood. The receptors come from a man younger than 30 in good health.

This clone was seen more than once but under ten times. The CDR3 DNA follows: TGTGCCAGCAGCTTAACCGGGGTCACAGATACGCAGTATTTT. It encodes CASSLTGVTDTQYF. The rearrangement uses TRBV7-3 and TRBJ2-3; a possible D gene is TRBD2 (5 bases). The germline gives CDR1 SGHTA, CDR2 FQGTGA. There are 14 residues in the CDR3. The ends were cut back, 0 bases at V and 2 bases at J, with 6 bases in the middle.

The chain joins TRBV5-1 to TRBJ1-3; TRBD1 is a possible D gene (5 bases). Germline V gene data show CDR1 as SGHRS and CDR2 as YFSETQ. This CDR3 is built from 16 residues. V was cut by 4 bases and J by 0 bases, with 14 bases left in between. In DNA, the CDR3 is TGCGCCAGCAGCCCGGAGGGACTCAACTCTGGAAACACCATATATTTT. Its protein product is CASSPEGLNSGNTIYF.

This clone was picked up a small number of times. This chain connects TRBV28 to TRBJ1-4; 7 positions match TRBD1. Germline V gene sequence: CDR1 MDHEN, CDR2 SYDVKM. The CDR3 has 15 residues. Trimming removed 5 bases from V and 3 bases from J; junction bases left unmatched: 6. CDR3 sequence (DNA): TGTGCCAGCAGTCCAACCGGGACAGCTAATGAAAAACTGTTTTTT. Translation gives CASSPTGTANEKLFF. Complete variable domain (other parts from reference TRBV28 and TRBJ1-4): DVKVTQSSRYLVKRTGEKVFLECVQDMDHENMFWYRQDPGLGLRLIYFSYDVKMKEKGDIPEGYSVSREKKERFSLILESASTNQTSMYLCASSPTGTANEKLFFGSGTQLSVL.

This clone appeared a few times. The gene calls are TRBV6-4 and TRBJ1-2; D is possibly TRBD1 (5 bases). Germline V lookup: CDR1 MRHNA, CDR2 SNTAGT. The CDR3 length is 15 residues. V lost 3 bases and J lost 6, with 17 bases in between. The CDR3 sequence is CASSDPREGSDGYTF. The DNA of the CDR3 is TGTGCCAGCAGTGATCCCAGGGAGGGGAGTGATGGCTACACCTTC.

This clone was detected ten times or more. V is TRBV14 and J is TRBJ2-7; D is perhaps TRBD2 (5 bases). Germline V gene sequence: CDR1 SGHDN, CDR2 FVKESK. V was trimmed by 1 base and J by 6 bases, leaving 7 bases between them. The CDR3 runs to 12 residues. The CDR3 loop is CASSQAGFEQYF. The DNA of the CDR3 is TGTGCCAGCAGCCAAGCGGGGTTCGAGCAGTACTTC.

The chain has TRBV7-2 and TRBJ2-2, with a possible D match to TRBD1 (5 bases). Trimming cost V 3 bases and J 4 bases, with 9 bases left between them. The CDR3 is 14 residues long. CDR1 is SGHTA and CDR2 is FQGNSA in the germline V gene. Here the CDR3 reads CASSLGQTTGELFF. CDR3 DNA: TGTGCCAGCAGCTTGGGGCAGACCACCGGGGAGCTGTTTTTT.

This clone was seen only a few times. The V gene is TRBV7-2, the J gene TRBJ2-2, with a tentative D call TRBD2 (6 bases). The CDR3 spans 12 residues. Germline V lookup: CDR1 SGHTA, CDR2 FQGNSA. The V end was cut by 8 bases, the J end by 7 bases, with 11 bases between. The CDR3 DNA is TGTGCCAGCCGGCCGGGGGTCGGGGAGCTGTTTTTT. Encoded protein: CASRPGVGELFF.

This clone was counted between two and nine times. The rearrangement links TRBV6-5 to TRBJ2-7, with D perhaps TRBD1 (5 bases). V was trimmed by 8 bases and J by 2 bases, leaving 10 bases between them. Germline V gene data show CDR1 as MNHEY and CDR2 as SVGAGI. The CDR3 spans 12 residues. In nucleotides, the CDR3 is TGTGCCAGCCGCTCAGGGCCCTACGAGCAGTACTTC. Translated, it gives CASRSGPYEQYF.

This clone was seen more than once but under ten times. The chain is built from TRBV7-9 and TRBJ1-1; no clear D. V gave up 6 bases and J gave up 5 bases, with 13 bases separating them. Germline lookup yields CDR1 SEHNR and CDR2 FQNEAQ (reference sequence). The CDR3 length is 13 residues. DNA for the CDR3: TGTGCCAGCAGTCCGACTGGGTGGACTGAAGCTTTCTTT. It specifies CASSPTGWTEAFF. The complete variable domain, with remaining parts taken from reference TRBV7-9 and TRBJ1-1, reads DTGVSQNPRHKITKRGQNVTFRCDPISEHNRLYWYRQTLGQGPEFLTYFQNEAQLEKSRLLSDRFSAERPKGSFSTLEIQRTEQGDSAMYLCASSPTGWTEAFFGQGTRLTVV.

The chain is built from TRBV7-9 and TRBJ2-5; 8 positions match TRBD1. With V trimmed by 5 bases and J by 4 bases, 6 bases remained unmatched. The germline CDR1 and CDR2 sequences are SEHNR and FQNEAQ (reference sequence). The CDR3 sequence is 14 residues long. This CDR3 reads CASSDDRGRETQYF. For the CDR3, the DNA is TGTGCCAGCAGCGATGACAGGGGTCGAGAGACCCAGTACTTC.

Only a few counts were recorded for this clone. The chain couples TRBV18 to TRBJ2-5; tentative D call: TRBD1 (6 bases). Trimming cost V 2 bases and J 5 bases, with 9 bases left between them. The germline CDR1 and CDR2 sequences are KGHSH and LQKENI. The CDR3 is 13 residues long. The CDR3 DNA sequence: TGTGCCAGCTCACCAACAGGGTCGGAGACCCAGTACTTC. Its protein product is CASSPTGSETQYF.

V and J are TRBV10-3 and TRBJ2-7, with D possibly TRBD2 on 5 matching bases. This CDR3 region has 15 residues. Between the trimmed V and J ends, which lost 0 bases and 12 bases, there was a span of 21 bases. Per the germline V gene, CDR1 is ENHRY and CDR2 is SYGVKD. CDR3 coding DNA: TGTGCCATCAGTGAGTCGGAGGCCTCGGATTACGTGGGGTACTTC. The encoded protein is CAISESEASDYVGYF.

The chain uses TRBV4-2 and TRBJ1-6; D might be TRBD1 (6 bases). V was cut by 0 bases and J by 10 bases, with 16 bases left in between. CDR1 is LGHNA and CDR2 is YNFKEQ in the germline V gene. The CDR3 covers 16 residues. The CDR3 is CASSQDYDGQRSPLHF. In nucleotides, the CDR3 is TGTGCCAGCAGCCAAGACTACGACGGACAGAGGTCACCCCTCCACTTT.

The CDR3 DNA follows: TGCGCCAGCAGCCTCGACTCCCGCGGCACAGATACGCAGTATTTT. Protein sequence: CASSLDSRGTDTQYF. The chain couples TRBV5-1 to TRBJ2-3; D is unclear. V lost 4 bases, J lost 1 base, and 13 bases lay in between. The V gene's germline CDR1 is SGHRS and CDR2 YFSETQ. There are 15 residues in the CDR3.

This rearrangement joins TRBV30 to TRBJ2-7, with D tentatively TRBD1 (6 bases). Trimming stripped 0 bases from V and 2 bases from J, with 11 bases between. Per germline, CDR1 GTSNPN and CDR2 SVGIG (reference sequence). The CDR3 sequence is 14 residues long. DNA of the CDR3: TGTGCCTGGAGTGTCTTGACAGGACCCTACGAGCAGTACTTC. Translating it yields CAWSVLTGPYEQYF.

In its sample, this clone was seen a few times. The rearrangement links TRBV27 to TRBJ2-3; TRBD1 matches 7 bases. The CDR3 loop spans 15 amino acids. Germline CDR1 is MNHEY and CDR2 is SMNVEV (reference sequence). V lost 6 bases, J lost 4 bases, and 10 bases stayed unmatched. CDR3 DNA sequence: TGTGCCAGCAGACCAGACAGGGCGAAGGCAGATACGCAGTATTTT. Protein product: CASRPDRAKADTQYF.

The chain employs TRBV29-1 and TRBJ1-2; a possible D gene is TRBD1 (6 bases). The V end was cut by 6 bases, the J end by 0 bases, with 11 bases between. The CDR3 has 13 amino acids. The germline CDR1 and CDR2 sequences are SQVTM and ANQGSEA. The CDR3 loop is CSVNDRPNYGYTF. The CDR3 DNA reads TGCAGCGTCAACGACAGGCCTAACTATGGCTACACCTTC.

The chain employs TRBV7-6 and TRBJ2-5; the match to TRBD2 covers 7 bases. V shed 5 bases, J shed 5 bases, and the junction held 8 bases outside the gene matches. The length of the CDR3 is 14 residues. In germline, CDR1 is SGHVS, CDR2 FNYEAQ. DNA of the CDR3: TGTGCCAGCAGCCGGGACGGGGGGTGGGAGACCCAGTACTTC. Protein sequence: CASSRDGGWETQYF.

Only a few counts were recorded for this clone. This rearrangement joins TRBV7-2 to TRBJ2-7, with TRBD2 matching 7 bases. Germline loops: CDR1 SGHTA, CDR2 FQGNSA. The CDR3 totals 13 residues. V was pared by 0 bases and J by 7 bases, with 3 bases of the junction left unmatched. In DNA, the CDR3 is TGTGCCAGCAGCTTAGCGTTCGGGGGGGAGCAGTACTTC. It codes for CASSLAFGGEQYF.

The chain links TRBV6-5 to TRBJ2-2; TRBD2 matches at 9 bases. Trimming removed 4 bases from V and 3 bases from J; junction bases left unmatched: 3. Germline V gene data show CDR1 as MNHEY and CDR2 as SVGAGI. CDR3 size: 15 residues. Written as DNA, the CDR3 is TGTGCCAGCAGTTCCCTAGCGGGGCACACCGGGGAGCTGTTTTTT. This codes for CASSSLAGHTGELFF.

This clone was seen a few times. The chain combines TRBV4-1 with TRBJ2-5; 7 nucleotides align to TRBD1. Near its end, the DNA agrees better with TRBJ2-7, so the J call may be wrong. Germline loops: CDR1 MGHRA, CDR2 YSYEKL. This CDR3 has 14 amino acids. CDR3 nucleotides: TGCGCCAGCAGCCAACCGGGACAGACCTACGAGCAGTACTTC. It encodes CASSQPGQTYEQYF.

The gene calls are TRBV7-2 and TRBJ2-7; 10 bases align to TRBD1. Germline V gene lookup returns CDR1 SGHTA and CDR2 FQGNSA. This CDR3 contains 16 residues. Trimming took 1 base from V and 4 from J; bases not matched to a gene: 7. In DNA form, the CDR3 reads TGTGCCAGCAGCTTAGATGGGACAGGGGTAATGTACGAGCAGTACTTC. Its translation is CASSLDGTGVMYEQYF.

This clone was found a few times. CDR3 sequence: CASKGQGAKDGYTF. CDR3 DNA sequence: TGCGCCAGCAAGGGACAGGGGGCGAAGGATGGCTACACCTTC. This chain links TRBV5-1 with TRBJ1-2; 12 bases align to TRBD1. The CDR3 extends over 14 amino acids. Germline values: CDR1 SGHRS, CDR2 YFSETQ. V lost 6 bases, J lost 6 bases, and 6 bases stayed unmatched.

The J gene is TRBJ2-7, the V gene TRBV6-6; D ambiguous. CDR1 is MNHNY and CDR2 is SVGAGI in the germline V gene (reference sequence). The V end lost 0 bases, the J end lost 11 bases, and 8 bases lay between the germline ends. The length of the CDR3 is 11 residues. The CDR3 nucleotides are TGTGCCAGCAGTTACTCTGGAGAGAAGTACTTC. This encodes CASSYSGEKYF.

Concerning this clone: Different DNA sequences within this sample yield the same CDR3. The chain combines TRBV6-5 with TRBJ2-4, with a possible D match to TRBD2 (6 bases). The germline CDR1 and CDR2 sequences are MNHEY and SVGAGI. The V and J ends lost 0 bases and 0 bases respectively, with 9 bases between them. This CDR3 has 16 residues. CDR3 coding DNA: TGTGCCAGCAGTTACTCGATGGGACTAGCCAAAAACATTCAGTACTTC. Its protein product is CASSYSMGLAKNIQYF.